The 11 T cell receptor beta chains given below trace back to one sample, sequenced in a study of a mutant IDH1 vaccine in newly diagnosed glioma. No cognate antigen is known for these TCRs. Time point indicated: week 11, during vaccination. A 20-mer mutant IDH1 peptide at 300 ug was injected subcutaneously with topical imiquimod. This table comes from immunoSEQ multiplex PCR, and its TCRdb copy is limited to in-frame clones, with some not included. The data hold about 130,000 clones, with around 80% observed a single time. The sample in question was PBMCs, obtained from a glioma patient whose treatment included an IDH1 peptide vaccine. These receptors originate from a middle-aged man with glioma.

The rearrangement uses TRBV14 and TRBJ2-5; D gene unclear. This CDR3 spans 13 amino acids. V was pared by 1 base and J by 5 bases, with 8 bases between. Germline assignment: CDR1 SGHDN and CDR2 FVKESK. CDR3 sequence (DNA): TGTGCCAGCAGCCAAGCTTCTTGGGAGACCCAGTACTTC. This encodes CASSQASWETQYF.

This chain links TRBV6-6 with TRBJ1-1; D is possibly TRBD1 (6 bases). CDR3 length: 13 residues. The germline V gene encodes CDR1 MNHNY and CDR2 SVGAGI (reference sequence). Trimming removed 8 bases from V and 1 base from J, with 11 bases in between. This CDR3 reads CASVGQQNTEAFF. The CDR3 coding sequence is TGTGCCAGCGTAGGACAGCAGAACACTGAAGCTTTCTTT.

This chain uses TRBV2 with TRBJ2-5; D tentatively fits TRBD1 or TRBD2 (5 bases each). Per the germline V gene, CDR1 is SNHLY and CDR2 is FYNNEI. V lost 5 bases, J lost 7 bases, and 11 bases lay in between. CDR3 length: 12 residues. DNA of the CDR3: TGTGCCAGCAGTCCGGGGCCAAGGACCCAGTACTTC. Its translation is CASSPGPRTQYF.

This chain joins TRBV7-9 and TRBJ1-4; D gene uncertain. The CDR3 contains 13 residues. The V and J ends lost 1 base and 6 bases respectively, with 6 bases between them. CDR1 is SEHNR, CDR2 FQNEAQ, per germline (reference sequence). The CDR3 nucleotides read TGTGCCAGCAGCTTAGGATTAGATGAAAAACTGTTTTTT. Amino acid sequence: CASSLGLDEKLFF.

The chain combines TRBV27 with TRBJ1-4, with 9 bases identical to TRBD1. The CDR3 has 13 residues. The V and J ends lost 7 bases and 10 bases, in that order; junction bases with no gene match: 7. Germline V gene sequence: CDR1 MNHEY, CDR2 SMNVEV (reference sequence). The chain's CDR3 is CASTPGQGRKLFF. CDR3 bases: TGTGCCAGCACACCGGGACAGGGAAGAAAACTGTTTTTT. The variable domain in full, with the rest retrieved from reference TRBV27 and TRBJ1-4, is EAQVTQNPRYLITVTGKKLTVTCSQNMNHEYMSWYRQDPGLGLRQIYYSMNVEVTDKGDVPEGYKVSRKEKRNFPLILESPSPNQTSLYFCASTPGQGRKLFFGSGTQLSVL.

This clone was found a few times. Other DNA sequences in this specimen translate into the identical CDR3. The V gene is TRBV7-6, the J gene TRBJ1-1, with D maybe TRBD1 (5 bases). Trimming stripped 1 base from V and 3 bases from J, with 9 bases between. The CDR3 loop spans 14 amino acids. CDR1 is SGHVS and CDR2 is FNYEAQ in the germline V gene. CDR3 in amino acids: CASSLVGGDTEAFF. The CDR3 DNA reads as TGTGCCAGCAGCTTAGTCGGGGGGGACACTGAAGCTTTCTTT.

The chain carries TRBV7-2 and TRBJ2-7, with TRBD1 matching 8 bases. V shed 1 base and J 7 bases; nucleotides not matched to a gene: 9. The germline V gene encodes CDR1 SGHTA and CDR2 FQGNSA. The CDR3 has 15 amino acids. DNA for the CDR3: TGTGCCAGCAGCTTAGGGGGACAGGAAACTCGTGAGCAGTACTTC. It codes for CASSLGGQETREQYF.

For the CDR3, the DNA is TGTGCCAGCAGTGTACTAGCGGGCTTAATCCATGAGCAGTTCTTC. Amino acid sequence: CASSVLAGLIHEQFF. V usage is TRBV27 and J usage is TRBJ2-1; 9 nucleotides match TRBD2. After removal of 5 bases from V and 8 bases from J, the junction contained 10 bases not matched to a gene. The length of the CDR3 is 15 residues. Germline CDR1 is MNHEY and CDR2 is SMNVEV (reference sequence).

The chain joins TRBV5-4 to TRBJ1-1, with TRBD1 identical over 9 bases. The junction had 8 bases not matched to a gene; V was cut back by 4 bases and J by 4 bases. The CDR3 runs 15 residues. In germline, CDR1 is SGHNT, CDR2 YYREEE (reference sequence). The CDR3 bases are TGTGCCAGCAGCCCCGGGACAGGGTTTAGCACTGAAGCTTTCTTT. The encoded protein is CASSPGTGFSTEAFF.

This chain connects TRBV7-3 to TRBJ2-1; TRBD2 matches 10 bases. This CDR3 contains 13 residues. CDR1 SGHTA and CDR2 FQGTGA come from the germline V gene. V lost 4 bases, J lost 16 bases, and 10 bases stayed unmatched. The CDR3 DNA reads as TGTGCCAGCAGCTCTACCTCTAGCGGGAGTGTCTTCTTC. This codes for CASSSTSSGSVFF.

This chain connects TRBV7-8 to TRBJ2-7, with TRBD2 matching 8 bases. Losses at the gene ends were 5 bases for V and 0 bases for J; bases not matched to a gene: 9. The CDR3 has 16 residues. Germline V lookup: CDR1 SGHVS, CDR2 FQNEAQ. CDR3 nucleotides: TGTGCCAGCAGCCCTTACAGGGCGGGGGGCTCCTACGAGCAGTACTTC. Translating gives CASSPYRAGGSYEQYF.